The entry below describes one T cell receptor beta chain. The sample comes from a study of cytomegalovirus exposure and HLA in healthy donors. PCR was performed using 60 Vbeta and 13 Jbeta primers. This table comes from immunoSEQ multiplex PCR, and its TCRdb copy is limited to in-frame clones, with some not included. The profile covers a few hundred thousand clones, with approximately 82% appearing a single time and roughly 7.4% taken by the ten largest. This CDR3 region has 17 residues. Germline values: CDR1 MDHEN, CDR2 SYDVKM. The V and J ends lost 7 bases and 4 bases, in that order; junction bases with no gene match: 14.

The clonotype was recovered from a woman between 55 and 75 years old in good health and CMV-seropositive. The sample comprised PBMCs. The rearrangement links TRBV28 to TRBJ2-1; 9 bases line up with TRBD1. This chain's CDR3 is CASITPGGDRAYNEQFF. In nucleotides, the CDR3 is TGTGCCAGCATCACCCCCGGAGGGGACAGGGCTTACAATGAGCAGTTCTTC.